Below are 11 T cell receptor beta chains sequenced from a single sample in a study of response to subunit inactivated influenza vaccine. MiXCR was run by TCRdb on the RT-PCR reads, yielding one entry per CDR3 protein. The profile shows hundreds of thousands of distinct CDR3 sequences, approximately 12% of them singletons. The sequenced sample was PBMCs from blood, obtained 40 to 50 days after vaccination. The receptor source for this set is a man over 45 who received an inactivated influenza vaccine.

This clonotype was recorded at least ten times. The chain carries TRBV18 and TRBJ1-4; 8 nucleotides agree with TRBD1. Germline V CDR1 and CDR2: KGHSH, LQKENI. The length of the CDR3 is 15 residues. With V trimmed by 4 bases and J by 2 bases, 3 bases remained unmatched. The chain's CDR3 is CASSRQGATNEKLFF. Written as DNA, the CDR3 is TGTGCCAGCTCACGCCAGGGGGCGACTAATGAAAAACTGTTTTTT.

This clonotype was seen only a few times. The rearrangement links TRBV12-3 or TRBV12-4 to TRBJ2-1; D might be TRBD2 (7 bases). This CDR3 has 14 residues. The ends were cut back, 8 bases at V and 9 bases at J, with 20 bases in the middle. The CDR3 is CASASRGRGSEQFF. Here the CDR3 DNA reads TGTGCCAGCGCCTCCCGGGGGCGCGGGAGTGAGCAGTTCTTC.

The J gene is TRBJ2-7, the V gene TRBV20-1, with 7 bases lining up with TRBD1. CDR1 and CDR2 from the germline V gene are DFQATT and SNEGSKA (reference sequence). This CDR3 comprises 12 residues. J lost 3 bases, V lost 6 bases, and 5 bases had no gene match. The CDR3 loop reads CSATDRDYEQYF. The CDR3 nucleotides read TGCAGTGCCACAGACAGGGACTACGAGCAGTACTTC.

This clonotype turned up a few times. The chain recombines TRBV24-1 with TRBJ2-1, with TRBD2 matching over 7 bases. Germline CDR1 KGHDR, CDR2 SFDVKD. V lost 5 bases, J lost 0 bases, and 3 bases stayed unmatched. There are 15 residues in the CDR3. The CDR3 DNA is TGTGCCACCAGTGGGGGGAGGGACTCCTACAATGAGCAGTTCTTC. This encodes CATSGGRDSYNEQFF.

This clonotype was found many times. V is TRBV6-4 and J is TRBJ2-7; 11 bases align to TRBD1. CDR3 length equals 19 residues. In germline, CDR1 is MRHNA, CDR2 SNTAGT. V was pared by 6 bases and J by 0 bases, with 16 bases of the junction left unmatched. The CDR3 region has the DNA TGTGCCAGCAGGACTACTCGGGACAGGGGGTCCATTAGCTCCTACGAGCAGTACTTC. Translation: CASRTTRDRGSISSYEQYF.

This clonotype came up many times. The V and J genes are TRBV12-3 or TRBV12-4 and TRBJ2-2; maybe TRBD2 (6 bases). V lost 5 bases and J lost 6, with 7 bases in between. The CDR3 runs to 12 residues. CDR3 nucleotide sequence: TGTGCCAGCAGTCGGGACTCCGGGGAGCTGTTTTTT. Residues: CASSRDSGELFF.

In regard to this clonotype: The junction and the germline gene differ at one end; a read error may be behind it. The chain employs TRBV6-5 and TRBJ2-2; D tentatively reads TRBD1 or TRBD2 (5 bases each). The CDR3 covers 19 residues. Germline loops: CDR1 MNHEY, CDR2 SVGAGI. CDR3 sequence: CARSWDAPLRRPNTGELFF. The DNA of the CDR3 is TGTGCCAGAAGTTGGGACGCACCCTTACGGCGGCCGAACACCGGGGAGCTGTTTTTT.

This clonotype was seen only a few times. The CDR3 is CASSPTTSGAHEQYF. The CDR3 nucleotides are TGTGCCAGCAGTCCCACGACTAGCGGGGCCCACGAGCAGTACTTC. The chain links TRBV28 to TRBJ2-7, with 11 bases fitting TRBD2. Trimming took 5 bases from V and 5 from J; bases not matched to a gene: 8. CDR1 MDHEN and CDR2 SYDVKM come from the germline V gene. CDR3 length: 15 residues.

This clonotype was picked up a small number of times. This chain joins TRBV4-3 and TRBJ2-7; D gene unclear. CDR3 length: 15 amino acids. CDR1 is LGHNA, CDR2 YSLEER, per germline. The V end lost 0 bases, the J end lost 3 bases, and 12 bases lay between the germline ends. CDR3 in DNA: TGCGCCAGCAGCCAAGATCTGAACACCTACTACGAGCAGTACTTC. This sequence encodes CASSQDLNTYYEQYF.

V and J are TRBV5-1 and TRBJ2-5, with a weak D call TRBD2 (6 bases). The CDR3 is made up of 13 amino acids. Germline V lookup: CDR1 SGHRS, CDR2 YFSETQ. V was shortened by 3 bases and J by 5 bases, with 11 bases between the two germline ends. CDR3 coding DNA: TGCGCCAGCAGCTCCCGGGGGAGCGAGACCCAGTACTTC. Protein sequence: CASSSRGSETQYF.

This clonotype has at least ten counts. The V call is TRBV28, the J call TRBJ2-7; D may be TRBD2 (6 bases). The germline gives CDR1 MDHEN, CDR2 SYDVKM. V lost 2 bases and J 5 bases, leaving 16 bases between the germline ends. This CDR3 comprises 15 residues. Written as DNA, the CDR3 is TGTGCCAGCAGTTTAAAGCGGGTACTGCCGGACGAGCAGTACTTC. Translating it yields CASSLKRVLPDEQYF.